This T cell receptor (beta chain) is from a study of T cells in Graves' hyperthyroidism and ophthalmopathy. Looking at the study overall: Peripheral blood draws took place at initial diagnosis, ahead of any treatment.

Amplification of TCR beta CDR3 regions used RNA as the template. TCR CDR3 regions were first amplified by RT-PCR with HTBI primers. MiXCR was run by TCRdb on the multiplex PCR reads, yielding one entry per CDR3 protein. Of about 210,000 distinct CDR3 sequences in the sample, under 20% were seen once. The CDR3 loop spans 11 amino acids. The germline CDR1 and CDR2 sequences are KGHDR and SFDVKD. V was shortened by 9 bases and J by 8 bases, with 12 bases between the two germline ends. The receptor's source is a man aged 50 to 59 with Graves' hyperthyroidism. V is TRBV24-1 and J is TRBJ1-1; the D gene is possibly TRBD1 (5 bases). The sequenced sample was blood. The CDR3 DNA is TGTGCCACCTGGGGGTCAGGGGAAGCTTTCTTT. As protein: CATWGSGEAFF.